The 14 T cell receptor beta chains presented below share a single source sample, sequenced in a study of T cells in Graves' hyperthyroidism and ophthalmopathy (dated by TCRdb to between 2017 and 2020). Library generation was performed with multiplex PCR. Data came from an Illumina HiSeq 2000. The TCR beta CDR3 regions were amplified from the RNA transcripts. The TCR CDR3 was subjected to a first round of RT-PCR using the HTBI primer set and the Qiagen OneStep RT-PCR kit. Starting from the raw public reads, TCRdb applied fastp trimming at Q25, assembled clones with MiXCR and retained in-frame beta chains. Identical CDR3 proteins give one entry, which carries the most common genes and DNA. The sample table shows about 590,000 distinct CDR3 sequences, and around 14% are seen once. The ten largest make up under 8% of the sample. The sequenced sample consisted of blood. These receptors were taken from a woman aged 30 to 39 with Graves' hyperthyroidism.

This clonotype appeared once. The chain employs TRBV7-8 and TRBJ2-1; 9 nucleotides align to TRBD1. V gave up 1 base and J gave up 5 bases; unmatched junction bases: 12. The germline CDR1 and CDR2 sequences are SGHVS and FQNEAQ. CDR3 length equals 18 residues. CDR3 in amino acids: CASSLVPGDGTGNNEQFF. CDR3 sequence (DNA): TGTGCCAGCAGCTTAGTCCCAGGCGATGGGACAGGGAACAATGAGCAGTTCTTC.

This clonotype has ten or more counts. The CDR3 protein is CAWSAQLGFETEAFF. The CDR3 nucleotides read TGTGCCTGGAGTGCGCAGCTGGGGTTTGAGACTGAAGCTTTCTTT. The chain uses TRBV30 and TRBJ1-1; D is unresolved. Per germline, CDR1 GTSNPN and CDR2 SVGIG (reference sequence). The length of the CDR3 is 15 residues. V was cut by 1 base and J by 5 bases, with 17 bases left in between.

The chain employs TRBV6-1 and TRBJ1-4; D is unresolved. The ends were cut back, 10 bases at V and 7 bases at J, with 22 bases in the middle. From germline, CDR1 is MNHNS and CDR2 SASEGT. CDR3 length: 15 amino acids. The CDR3 sequence: CATTKGGNYFEKLFF. CDR3 nucleotides: TGTGCCACCACTAAAGGAGGAAACTATTTTGAAAAACTGTTTTTT.

This clonotype has a count of ten or more. The chain links TRBV7-2 to TRBJ2-1; 12 nucleotides agree with TRBD2. CDR1 and CDR2 (germline): SGHTA, FQGNSA. CDR3 size: 15 residues. J lost 9 bases, V lost 5 bases, and 8 bases had no gene match. Here the CDR3 reads CASSPRTSGTVEQFF. The CDR3 bases are TGTGCCAGCAGCCCTCGGACTAGCGGGACGGTTGAGCAGTTCTTC.

This chain connects TRBV5-6 to TRBJ2-1; D uncertain. V was shortened by 5 bases and J by 9 bases, with 9 bases between the two germline ends. The CDR3 sequence is 11 residues long. CDR1 and CDR2 (germline): SGHDT, YYEEEE. CDR3 DNA: TGTGCCAGCAGTTCGGATCGTGAGCAGTTCTTC. It yields the protein CASSSDREQFF.

This clonotype was counted between two and nine times. This chain uses TRBV29-1 with TRBJ2-7; 9 bases are a match to TRBD1. The CDR3 is 14 residues long. From germline, CDR1 is SQVTM and CDR2 ANQGSEA. The J segment lost 1 base and the V segment lost 3 bases, leaving 4 bases of the junction unmatched. CDR3 in amino acids: CSVDIGTGSYEQYF. CDR3 coding DNA: TGCAGCGTTGATATTGGGACAGGGTCCTACGAGCAGTACTTC.

The sample holds a few counts of this clonotype. The chain combines TRBV3-1 with TRBJ1-1; no clear D. Germline-derived CDR1 and CDR2 are LGHDT and YNNKEL (reference sequence). This CDR3 has 14 residues. Between the trimmed V and J ends, which lost 4 bases and 3 bases, there was a span of 12 bases. The CDR3: CASSPQWGDTEAFF. CDR3 sequence (DNA): TGTGCCAGCAGCCCGCAATGGGGAGACACTGAAGCTTTCTTT.

V is TRBV2 and J is TRBJ2-7; possibly TRBD1 or TRBD2 for D (5 bases each). The CDR3 is made up of 16 amino acids. Germline CDR1 is SNHLY and CDR2 is FYNNEI. V lost 4 bases and J lost 3, with 19 bases in between. CDR3: CASSGGQTLGGYEQYF. The CDR3 DNA reads as TGTGCCAGCAGTGGTGGGCAGACCCTTGGGGGCTACGAGCAGTACTTC.

This clonotype was recorded only once. Relative to the germline gene, one junction end is altered; a read error may explain this. CDR3 sequence reads: CASTRDSSYEQCF. The CDR3 DNA reads as TGTGCCAGCACTAGGGATTCCTCCTACGAGCAGTGCTTC. The chain employs TRBV28 and TRBJ2-7; D gene unclear. Looked up from germline, CDR1 is MDHEN and CDR2 is SYDVKM. The CDR3 runs to 13 residues.

This clonotype was recorded many times. This sequence joins TRBV2 and TRBJ1-1, with TRBD1 matching 7 bases. After removal of 9 bases from V and 3 bases from J, the junction contained 10 bases not matched to a gene. Looked up from germline, CDR1 is SNHLY and CDR2 is FYNNEI. This CDR3 contains 14 residues. The CDR3 loop reads CASPYPDRDTEAFF. CDR3 sequence (DNA): TGTGCCAGTCCCTACCCCGACAGGGACACTGAAGCTTTCTTT.

This clonotype was observed a handful of times. V and J are TRBV7-3 and TRBJ1-1; 7 bases fit TRBD1. CDR1 is SGHTA and CDR2 is FQGTGA in the germline V gene. V was clipped by 5 bases and J by 4 bases; unmatched bases: 10. This CDR3 contains 15 residues. CDR3 sequence reads: CASSPRGVLSTEAFF. In DNA form, the CDR3 reads TGTGCCAGCAGCCCCAGGGGGGTCTTGAGCACTGAAGCTTTCTTT.

The gene calls are TRBV9 and TRBJ2-5, with 8 bases aligning to TRBD2. Looked up from germline, CDR1 is SGDLS and CDR2 is YYNGEE. This CDR3 is built from 16 residues. After removal of 2 bases from V and 5 bases from J, the junction contained 11 bases not matched to a gene. The CDR3 is CASSVGFLAGLETQYF. The CDR3 nucleotides read TGTGCCAGCAGCGTTGGTTTTCTAGCGGGTTTGGAGACCCAGTACTTC. Full variable domain (remainder filled in from reference TRBV9 and TRBJ2-5): DSGVTQTPKHLITATGQRVTLRCSPRSGDLSVYWYQQSLDQGLQFLIQYYNGEERAKGNILERFSAQQFPDLHSELNLSSLELGDSALYFCASSVGFLAGLETQYFGPGTRLLVL.

The chain employs TRBV19 and TRBJ2-1, with D tentatively TRBD2 (7 bases). The CDR3 covers 17 residues. Germline loops: CDR1 LNHDA, CDR2 SQIVND (reference sequence). Trimming removed 3 bases at V and 0 bases at J, with 15 bases between. In DNA, the CDR3 is TGTGCCAGTAGTATTAGGCTAGCGGACAGCTCCTACAATGAGCAGTTCTTC. Its translation: CASSIRLADSSYNEQFF. Using reference TRBV19 and TRBJ2-1 for the parts outside the CDR3, the full variable domain is DGGITQSPKYLFRKEGQNVTLSCEQNLNHDAMYWYRQDPGQGLRLIYYSQIVNDFQKGDIAEGYSVSREKKESFPLTVTSAQKNPTAFYLCASSIRLADSSYNEQFFGPGTRLTVL.

This clonotype came up many times. The chain links TRBV20-1 to TRBJ2-1; D may be TRBD1 (6 bases). The V and J ends lost 4 bases and 7 bases respectively, with 20 bases between them. The CDR3 loop spans 15 amino acids. The germline V gene encodes CDR1 DFQATT and CDR2 SNEGSKA (reference sequence). CDR3 bases: TGCAGTGCTATCCCGCAGGGGCGGAGGAGAAATGAGCAGTTCTTC. Translation: CSAIPQGRRRNEQFF.